This T cell receptor (beta chain) was found in a study of shared clonotypes between healthy human individuals (dated by TCRdb to 2019 to 2021). Broadly, across the study: The cohort comprised a couple of women and a few men aged 18 to 49 years. Each donor's leukapheresis produced roughly between roughly 0.85 and 9.5 billion PBMCs. To increase sequencing depth and limit assay-specific biases, TCR repertoire library preparation and sequencing were carried out by different laboratories using diverse techniques. Blood TCR repertoires of about five healthy adults were deeply sequenced to estimate repertoire size and the extent of clonotype sharing between individuals. Per donor, three plates each were used for CD4 naive and CD4 memory, two for CD8 naive, and one for CD8 memory. Overall study outcomes, separate from this receptor: Larger estimated clonotype richness was generally found for naive subsets than for memory subsets. Sharing across a few donors was observed for 5% to 6.5% of naive CD4, around 3.5% of naive CD8, over 2% of memory CD4, and roughly 0.4% of memory CD8 clonotypes. Because the study included a small number of donors, the genetic and exposure-history diversity represented was limited. Compared with non-shared clonotypes, the clonotypes found in all four sorted-subset donors had higher generation probabilities. Pairwise subsampling indicated that sequencing depth was expected to affect the degree of clonotype sharing among donors. Sampling was restricted to blood, and TCR repertoires in tissues likely differ from the TCR repertoires found in blood. Rarefaction of sorted-subset datasets indicated incomplete sequencing despite the large sequencing depth.

Worth noting for this clone: Its antigen is still unknown. Qualities for individual bases were not recorded, and no much larger clone is one base off.

Using the deep immunoSEQ assay, multiplex PCR amplified TCR CDR3 regions from genomic DNA. Extracted genomic DNA from each cell subset was spread evenly across all wells of several immunoSEQ 96-well plates, with each plate serving as a replicate. For sorted subsets, each replicate PCR was loaded with roughly 190 ng genomic DNA, equivalent to 30,000 or so T cell genomes. Purified libraries were measured with a Qubit 3.0 fluorometer, size-checked on a Bioanalyzer 2100, and measured again with the KAPA Library Quantification kit. Every immunoSEQ 96-well plate was sequenced on a dedicated single-read 150-cycle Illumina NextSeq 550 flow cell. In the original analysis: The immunoSEQ output contained only junctional sequences without quality scores, so filtering could not match that applied to full-length reads. Sequences were annotated with PyIR, a Python wrapper for IgBLAST v1.9, and V/J genes and CDR3 were assigned using IMGT germline references. Reads were filtered out if the reads had weak V/J assignments (E-value above 1e-6), no CDR3, stop codons, out-of-frame junctions, or ambiguous translated residues. V3J clonotypes were defined by identical inferred V gene, J gene, and CDR3 amino acid sequence. The percentage overlap between two repertoires was calculated by dividing the number of shared unique clonotypes by the size of the smaller repertoire. Three approaches were used to assess repertoire richness: RTK rarefaction, the Chao1 estimator, and Recon v2.1 estimates of unobserved clonotypes. For all TCRbeta clonotypes obtained by the gDNA method from four donors, generation probabilities were computed with OLGA. In its TCRdb copy, this immuneACCESS table keeps in-frame sequences only and misses some clones. Where compared with another copy, unresolved V genes explain less than half of these, and the others have no known cause. The V and J calls and clone size are taken from that table; D and trimming were inferred from the DNA. The sample table shows 1.5 million to 2.5 million clones, and about 95% are seen once. Approximately 1% of the sample is in the top ten clones.

CD8 naive samples were CD45RO-negative cells positively selected for CCR7, giving a CD45RA+CCR7+ population that excluded TemRA cells. The donors were healthy, HIV-negative adults with no recently reported acute infections or vaccinations. Every donor was a Caucasian adult living in Nashville, Tennessee, USA. Blood was obtained by leukapheresis, after which PBMCs were separated by Ficoll-Histopaque density gradient centrifugation and cryopreserved in liquid nitrogen vapor phase. Analytical flow cytometry was used to check the purity and quantity of every magnetically sorted T cell population. Genomic DNA was isolated from each sorted fraction and quantified by UV absorbance on a Nanodrop 2000c. The CDR3 spans 17 residues, from the cysteine through the phenylalanine. The read is trimmed to its CDR3 DNA, 51 bases read in frame from base 1. The trim is 0 bases for V and 5 bases for J, with a gap of 19 bases between the germline ends. CDR1 and CDR2 were assigned from the germline V gene (reference sequence) as SGHAT and FQDESV.

This receptor was taken from a man between 18 and 29 years old in good health. The rearrangement joined TRBV11-1 to TRBJ2-5; the D region possibly corresponds to TRBD1 (5 bases align). Sequencing was performed on naive CD8+ T cells sorted from blood. This specimen's cell subset or site label, per the study, means: CD45RA+CCR7+. The CDR3 in this case is CASSLARSSGLWETQYF. The bases read TGTGCCAGCAGCTTAGCGAGGTCTTCAGGGCTTTGGGAGACCCAGTACTTC.